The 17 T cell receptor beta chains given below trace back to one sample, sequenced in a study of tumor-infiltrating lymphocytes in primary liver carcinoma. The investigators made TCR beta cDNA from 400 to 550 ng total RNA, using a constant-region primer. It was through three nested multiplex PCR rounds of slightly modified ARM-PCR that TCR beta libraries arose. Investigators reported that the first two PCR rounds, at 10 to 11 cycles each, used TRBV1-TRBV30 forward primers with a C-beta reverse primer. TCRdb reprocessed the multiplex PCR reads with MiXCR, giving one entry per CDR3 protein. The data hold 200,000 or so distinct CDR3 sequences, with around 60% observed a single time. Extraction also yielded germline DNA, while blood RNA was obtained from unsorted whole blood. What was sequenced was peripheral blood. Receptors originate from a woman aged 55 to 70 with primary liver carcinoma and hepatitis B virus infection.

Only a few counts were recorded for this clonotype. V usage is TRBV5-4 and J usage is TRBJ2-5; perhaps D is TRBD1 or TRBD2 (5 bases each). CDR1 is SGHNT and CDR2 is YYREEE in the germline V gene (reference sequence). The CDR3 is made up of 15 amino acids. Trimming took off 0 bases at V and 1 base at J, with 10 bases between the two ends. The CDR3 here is CASSLGSGTQETQYF. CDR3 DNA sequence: TGTGCCAGCAGCTTGGGGTCAGGGACCCAAGAGACCCAGTACTTC.

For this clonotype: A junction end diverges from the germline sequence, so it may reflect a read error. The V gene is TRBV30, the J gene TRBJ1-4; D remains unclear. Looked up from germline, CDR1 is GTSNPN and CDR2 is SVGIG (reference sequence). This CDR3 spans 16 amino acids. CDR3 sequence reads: CAWSVQEGLYYKKLFF. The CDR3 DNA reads TGTGCCTGGAGTGTACAAGAGGGCCTCTATTACAAAAAACTGTTCTTT.

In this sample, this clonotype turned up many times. CDR3 sequence reads: CASSEKGLTEAFF. DNA of the CDR3: TGTGCCAGCAGTGAAAAGGGGTTGACTGAAGCTTTCTTT. This rearrangement joins TRBV6-1 to TRBJ1-1, with D possibly TRBD1 on 5 matching bases. V shed 2 bases and J shed 5 bases, with 9 bases lying between them. Germline loops: CDR1 MNHNS, CDR2 SASEGT. This CDR3 spans 13 amino acids.

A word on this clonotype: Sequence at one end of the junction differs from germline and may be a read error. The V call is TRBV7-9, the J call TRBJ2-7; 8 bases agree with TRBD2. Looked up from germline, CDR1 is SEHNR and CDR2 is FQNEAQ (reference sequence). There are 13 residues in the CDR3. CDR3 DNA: TGTGCCAGCAGCTTCCGGGATGCTAGCGGGTGTCACTTC. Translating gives CASSFRDASGCHF.

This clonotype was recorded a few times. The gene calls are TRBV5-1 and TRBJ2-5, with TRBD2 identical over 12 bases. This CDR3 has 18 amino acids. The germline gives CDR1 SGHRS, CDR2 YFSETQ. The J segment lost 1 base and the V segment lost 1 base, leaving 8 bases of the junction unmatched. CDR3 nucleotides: TGCGCCAGCAGCTTGCTCTCTAGCGGGAGGGCTGTCCAAGAGACCCAGTACTTC. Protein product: CASSLLSSGRAVQETQYF.

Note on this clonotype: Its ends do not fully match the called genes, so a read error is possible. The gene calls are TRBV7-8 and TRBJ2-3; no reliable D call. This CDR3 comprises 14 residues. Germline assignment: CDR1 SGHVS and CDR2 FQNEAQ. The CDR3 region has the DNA TGTGCCGGCAGCTTAGAGGAGTGGGCAGATATGCAGTATTTT. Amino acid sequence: CAGSLEEWADMQYF.

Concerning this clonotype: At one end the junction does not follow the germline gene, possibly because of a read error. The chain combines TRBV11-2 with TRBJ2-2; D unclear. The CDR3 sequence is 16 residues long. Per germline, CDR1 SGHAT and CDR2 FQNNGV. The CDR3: CTSNDGRNTNTGELFF. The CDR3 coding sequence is TGTACCAGCAACGACGGACGCAATACGAACACCGGGGAGCTGTTTTTT.

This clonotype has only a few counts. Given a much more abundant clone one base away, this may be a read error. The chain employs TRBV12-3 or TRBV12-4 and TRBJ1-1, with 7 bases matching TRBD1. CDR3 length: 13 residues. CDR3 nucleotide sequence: TGTGCCAGCAGCCTATACAGGGGAACTGAAACTTTCTTT. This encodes CASSLYRGTETFF.

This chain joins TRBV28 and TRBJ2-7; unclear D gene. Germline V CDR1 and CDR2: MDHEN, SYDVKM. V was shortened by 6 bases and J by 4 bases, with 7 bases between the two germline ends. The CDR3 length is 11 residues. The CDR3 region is CASSHRYEQYF. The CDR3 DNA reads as TGTGCCAGCAGCCATAGGTACGAGCAGTACTTC.

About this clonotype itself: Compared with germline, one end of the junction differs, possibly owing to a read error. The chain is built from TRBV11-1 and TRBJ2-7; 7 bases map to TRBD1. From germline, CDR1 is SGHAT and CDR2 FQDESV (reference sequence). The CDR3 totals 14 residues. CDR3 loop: CASSPWTGGYEHYF. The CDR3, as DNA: TGTGCCAGCAGCCCCTGGACAGGTGGCTACGAGCACTACTTC.

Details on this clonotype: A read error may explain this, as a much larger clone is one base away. Here the CDR3 reads CSAGLYGNTIYF. The CDR3 DNA follows: TGCAGCGCAGGGTTGTATGGAAACACCATATATTTT. This sequence joins TRBV29-1 and TRBJ1-3, with D tentatively TRBD1 (5 bases). The ends were cut back, 7 bases at V and 3 bases at J, with 10 bases in the middle. The germline CDR1 and CDR2 sequences are SQVTM and ANQGSEA. The CDR3 contains 12 residues.

The CDR3 DNA is TGCGCCAGCAGCCAGGGTAGGGATGGGCAGTTCTTC. This codes for CASSQGRDGQFF. The chain links TRBV4-1 to TRBJ2-1; D unclear. Germline assignment: CDR1 MGHRA and CDR2 YSYEKL. This CDR3 comprises 12 residues. Trimming cost V 3 bases and J 12 bases, with 12 bases left between them.

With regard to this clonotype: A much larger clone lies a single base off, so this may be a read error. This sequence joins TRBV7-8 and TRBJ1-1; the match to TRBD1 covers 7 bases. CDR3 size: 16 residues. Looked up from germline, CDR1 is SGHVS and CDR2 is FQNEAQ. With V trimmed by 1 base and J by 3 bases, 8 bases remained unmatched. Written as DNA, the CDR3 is TGTGCCAGCAGCTTAGGGCCAGGGGGGCTGGACACTGAAGCTTTCTTT. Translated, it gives CASSLGPGGLDTEAFF. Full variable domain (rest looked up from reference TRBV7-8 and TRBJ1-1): GAGVSQSPRYKVAKRGQDVALRCDPISGHVSLFWYQQALGQGPEFLTYFQNEAQLDKSGLPSDRFFAERPEGSVSTLKIQRTQQEDSAVYLCASSLGPGGLDTEAFFGQGTRLTVV.

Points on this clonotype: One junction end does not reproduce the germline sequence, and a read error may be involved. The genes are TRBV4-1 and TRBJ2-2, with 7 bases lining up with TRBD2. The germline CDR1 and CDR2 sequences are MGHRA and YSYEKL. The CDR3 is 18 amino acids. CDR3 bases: TGCGCCTGCAGCCACGGCAAGGGCGGGAGTATAAACACCGGGGAGCTGTTTTTT. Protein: CACSHGKGGSINTGELFF.

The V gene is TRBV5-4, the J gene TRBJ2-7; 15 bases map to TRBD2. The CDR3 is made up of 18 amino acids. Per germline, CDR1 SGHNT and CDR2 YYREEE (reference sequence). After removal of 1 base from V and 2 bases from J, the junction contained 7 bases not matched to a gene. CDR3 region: CASSLKGLAGGTPYEQYF. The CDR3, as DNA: TGTGCCAGCAGCTTGAAGGGACTAGCGGGAGGAACCCCCTACGAGCAGTACTTC.

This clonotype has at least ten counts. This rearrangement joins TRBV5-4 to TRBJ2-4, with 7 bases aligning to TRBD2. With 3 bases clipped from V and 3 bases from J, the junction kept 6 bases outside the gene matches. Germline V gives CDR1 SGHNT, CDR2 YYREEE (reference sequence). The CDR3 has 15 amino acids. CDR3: CASSYAGDNKNIQYF. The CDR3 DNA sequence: TGTGCCAGCAGCTATGCGGGAGACAACAAAAACATTCAGTACTTC.

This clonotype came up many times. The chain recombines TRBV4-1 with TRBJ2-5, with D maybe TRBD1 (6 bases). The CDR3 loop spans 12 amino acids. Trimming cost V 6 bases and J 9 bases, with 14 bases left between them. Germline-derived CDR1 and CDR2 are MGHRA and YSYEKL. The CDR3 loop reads CASSRIQGPQYF. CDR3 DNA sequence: TGCGCCAGCAGTCGTATACAGGGCCCCCAGTACTTC.